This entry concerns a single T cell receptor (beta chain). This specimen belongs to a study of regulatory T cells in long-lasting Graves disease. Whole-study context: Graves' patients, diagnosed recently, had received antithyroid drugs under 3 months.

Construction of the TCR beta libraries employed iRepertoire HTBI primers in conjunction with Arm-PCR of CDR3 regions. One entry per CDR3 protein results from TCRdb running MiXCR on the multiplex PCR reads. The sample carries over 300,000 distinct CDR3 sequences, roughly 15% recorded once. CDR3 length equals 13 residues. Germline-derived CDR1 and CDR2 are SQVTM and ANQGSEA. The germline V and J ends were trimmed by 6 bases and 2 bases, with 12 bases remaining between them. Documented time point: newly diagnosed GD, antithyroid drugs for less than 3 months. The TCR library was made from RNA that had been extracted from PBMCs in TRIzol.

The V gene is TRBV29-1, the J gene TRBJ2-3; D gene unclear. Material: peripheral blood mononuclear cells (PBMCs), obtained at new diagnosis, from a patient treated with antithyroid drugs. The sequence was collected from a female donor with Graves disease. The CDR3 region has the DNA TGCAGCGTCCTAGGGCTCCTCACAGATACGCAGTATTTT. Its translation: CSVLGLLTDTQYF.